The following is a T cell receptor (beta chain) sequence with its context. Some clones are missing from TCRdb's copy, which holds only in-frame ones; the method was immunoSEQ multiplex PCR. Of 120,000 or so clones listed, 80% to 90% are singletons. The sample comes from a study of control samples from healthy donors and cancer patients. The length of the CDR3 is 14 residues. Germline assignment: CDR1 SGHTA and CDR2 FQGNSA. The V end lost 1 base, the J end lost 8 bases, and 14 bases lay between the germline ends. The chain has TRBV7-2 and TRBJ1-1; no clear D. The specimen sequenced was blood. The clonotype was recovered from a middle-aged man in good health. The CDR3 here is CASSLEDFMVEAFF. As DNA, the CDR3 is TGTGCCAGCAGCTTAGAGGATTTCATGGTCGAAGCTTTCTTT.